The 12 T cell receptor beta chains in this list originate from one sample, sequenced in a study of cytomegalovirus exposure and HLA in healthy donors. PCR used 60 Vbeta primers and 13 Jbeta primers. Libraries were prepared by immunoSEQ multiplex PCR; TCRdb keeps only in-frame clonotypes and omits some of them. This sample has approximately 120,000 clones, with roughly 71% found just once. Sequenced input: PBMCs. These receptors were taken from a woman aged 45-65 years in good health and CMV-seropositive.

This chain links TRBV7-2 with TRBJ2-7; maybe TRBD2 (5 bases). Germline values: CDR1 SGHTA, CDR2 FQGNSA. V gave up 2 bases and J gave up 2 bases, with 13 bases separating them. The CDR3 spans 15 residues. As DNA, the CDR3 is TGTGCCAGCAGCTTATACCGGGGTCGGGCCTACGAGCAGTACTTC. This encodes CASSLYRGRAYEQYF.

The rearrangement joins TRBV6-1 to TRBJ1-5; 9 bases are a match to TRBD1. The J segment lost 2 bases and the V segment lost 8 bases, leaving 7 bases of the junction unmatched. Germline lookup yields CDR1 MNHNS and CDR2 SASEGT. The length of the CDR3 is 15 residues. CDR3 DNA: TGTGCCAGCGGGACAGGGCGGGAGGGCAATCAGCCCCAGCATTTT. As protein: CASGTGREGNQPQHF.

Only a few counts were recorded for this clone. This chain links TRBV21-1 with TRBJ2-3; the table's D call of TRBD1 was not tested on the DNA. TRBV21-1 is designated a pseudogene. The CDR3 runs to 17 residues. CDR3 in DNA: TGTGCCAGCAGTCGAATTCGGACAGGGGGCTACACAGATACGCAGTATTTT. Residues: CASSRIRTGGYTDTQYF.

The chain joins TRBV5-1 to TRBJ1-2; D not certain. The CDR3 extends over 13 amino acids. The V and J ends lost 1 base and 5 bases respectively, with 9 bases between them. CDR1 is SGHRS, CDR2 YFSETQ, per germline. The CDR3 spells CASSLLTGYGYTF. The CDR3 DNA reads TGCGCCAGCAGCTTGTTGACTGGGTATGGCTACACCTTC.

The gene calls are TRBV28 and TRBJ1-4; D is unresolved. The CDR3 has 17 residues. Trimming removed 3 bases at V and 8 bases at J, with 22 bases between. The V gene's germline CDR1 is MDHEN and CDR2 SYDVKM. CDR3 protein: CASSFIEVLLGKEKLFF. The CDR3 nucleotides read TGTGCCAGCAGTTTTATTGAGGTTTTACTCGGCAAGGAAAAACTGTTTTTT. The variable domain in full, completed from reference TRBV28 and TRBJ1-4, reads DVKVTQSSRYLVKRTGEKVFLECVQDMDHENMFWYRQDPGLGLRLIYFSYDVKMKEKGDIPEGYSVSREKKERFSLILESASTNQTSMYLCASSFIEVLLGKEKLFFGSGTQLSVL.

The chain links TRBV2 to TRBJ1-4, with D perhaps matching TRBD1 (6 bases). The CDR3 runs to 14 residues. Looked up from germline, CDR1 is SNHLY and CDR2 is FYNNEI. Trimming took 6 bases from V and 8 from J, leaving 16 bases between them. The CDR3 sequence: CASSPQGAGEKLFF. The CDR3 DNA follows: TGTGCCAGCAGCCCACAGGGTGCTGGCGAAAAACTGTTTTTT.

The V call is TRBV2, the J call TRBJ1-2; possible D gene TRBD1, 5 bases. Germline CDR1 is SNHLY and CDR2 is FYNNEI. V was trimmed by 3 bases and J by 5 bases, leaving 13 bases between them. The CDR3 totals 14 residues. Here the CDR3 DNA reads TGTGCCAGCAGTGACAACAGGTCAGGTTATGGCTACACCTTC. Its protein product is CASSDNRSGYGYTF.

The chain joins TRBV30 to TRBJ2-4; 9 bases are shared with TRBD1. CDR3 length equals 15 residues. V trimming: 3 bases; J trimming: 3 bases; junction bases outside the gene matches: 6. The V gene's germline CDR1 is GTSNPN and CDR2 SVGIG (reference sequence). The CDR3 protein is CAWSPGQGGKNIQYF. The CDR3 coding sequence is TGTGCCTGGAGCCCGGGACAGGGAGGCAAAAACATTCAGTACTTC.

The chain couples TRBV11-3 to TRBJ2-5, with 9 bases lining up with TRBD1. Germline values: CDR1 SGHNT, CDR2 YENEEA. V trimming: 5 bases; J trimming: 1 base; junction bases outside the gene matches: 2. The CDR3 consists of 14 residues. The CDR3 nucleotides read TGTGCCAGCAGCGGACAGGGGAGCCAAGAGACCCAGTACTTC. Amino acid sequence: CASSGQGSQETQYF. Variable domain in full (rest from reference TRBV11-3 and TRBJ2-5): EAGVVQSPRYKIIEKKQPVAFWCNPISGHNTLYWYLQNLGQGPELLIRYENEEAVDDSQLPKDRFSAERLKGVDSTLKIQPAELGDSAVYLCASSGQGSQETQYFGPGTRLLVL.

The V call is TRBV4-2, the J call TRBJ2-6; 11 nucleotides line up with TRBD1. Trimming at V came to 7 bases and at J to 4 bases, leaving 9 bases not matched to a gene. Germline CDR1 reads LGHNA; CDR2 reads YNFKEQ. The CDR3 is 17 residues long. In nucleotides, the CDR3 is TGTGCCAGCAATCTAGACGGACAGGGGGCCGGGGCCAACGTCCTGACTTTC. Translation gives CASNLDGQGAGANVLTF.

This chain uses TRBV5-1 with TRBJ2-2; 7 nucleotides agree with TRBD2. The CDR3 has 14 amino acids. In germline, CDR1 is SGHRS, CDR2 YFSETQ. V shed 7 bases, J shed 3 bases, and the junction held 6 bases outside the gene matches. The CDR3 spells CASGSGDYTGELFF. The CDR3 bases are TGCGCCAGCGGCAGCGGGGATTACACCGGGGAGCTGTTTTTT.

CDR3: CASSPRRTLGGGEQYF. CDR3 DNA: TGTGCCAGCAGCCCCCGCCGGACCCTGGGAGGGGGCGAGCAGTACTTC. This chain uses TRBV28 with TRBJ2-7, with D possibly TRBD2 on 7 matching bases. The CDR3 is 16 residues long. V dropped 6 bases and J dropped 6 bases, with 24 bases sitting between them. The germline CDR1 and CDR2 sequences are MDHEN and SYDVKM.